One sample yielded the 18 T cell receptor beta chains listed below, sequenced in a study of blood T cell repertoires in COVID-19. Profiled with immunoSEQ multiplex PCR; TCRdb holds only in-frame clones, not every one. Found here are about 360,000 clones, roughly 86% of them singletons; the top ten hold over 2%. Sequencing was carried out using PBMCs or T cells enriched from blood (not recorded which). All receptors derive from a woman in her thirties or forties with acute COVID-19.

CDR3 amino acids: CASSLGTSRTYEQYF. CDR3 bases: TGCGCCAGCAGCCTGGGGACATCCAGGACCTACGAGCAGTACTTC. The rearrangement joins TRBV5-1 to TRBJ2-7; the D gene is possibly TRBD1 (6 bases). V gave up 4 bases and J gave up 2 bases, with 16 bases separating them. From germline, CDR1 is SGHRS and CDR2 YFSETQ. The CDR3 loop spans 15 amino acids.

The chain uses TRBV3-1 (or the pseudogene TRBV3-2) and TRBJ1-1, with 7 bases lining up with TRBD1. Germline CDR1 is LGHDT and CDR2 is YNNKEL (reference sequence). The CDR3 is 14 residues long. J gave up 5 bases and V 3 bases, and 6 bases lay outside the gene matches. CDR3 sequence: CASSQLNRGTEAFF. The CDR3 region has the DNA TGTGCCAGCAGCCAGTTAAACAGGGGAACTGAAGCTTTCTTT.

The chain carries TRBV2 and TRBJ1-5; possibly TRBD1 for D (5 bases). Trimming stripped 7 bases from V and 6 bases from J, with 16 bases between. The CDR3 extends over 14 amino acids. From germline, CDR1 is SNHLY and CDR2 FYNNEI. Here the CDR3 reads CASTLGGYGQPQHF. The CDR3 DNA reads TGTGCCAGCACTCTGGGGGGTTACGGTCAGCCCCAGCATTTT.

A single count supports this clone. The chain combines TRBV20-1 with TRBJ1-2; D is uncertain. V gave up 3 bases and J gave up 0 bases, with 8 bases separating them. The CDR3 covers 13 residues. Germline V gives CDR1 DFQATT, CDR2 SNEGSKA (reference sequence). The CDR3 sequence is CSASSGANYGYTF. CDR3 DNA: TGCAGTGCTAGTAGTGGAGCTAACTATGGCTACACCTTC.

The chain combines TRBV14 with TRBJ1-2; 12 bases are shared with TRBD1. The germline CDR1 and CDR2 sequences are SGHDN and FVKESK. The CDR3 totals 14 residues. V gave up 3 bases and J gave up 6 bases; unmatched junction bases: 2. The CDR3 sequence: CASSHRDRGHGYTF. The CDR3 nucleotides are TGTGCCAGCAGCCACCGGGACAGGGGGCATGGCTACACCTTC. Drawing the rest from reference TRBV14 and TRBJ1-2, the complete variable domain is EAGVTQFPSHSVIEKGQTVTLRCDPISGHDNLYWYRRVMGKEIKFLLHFVKESKQDESGMPNNRFLAERTGGTYSTLKVQPAELEDSGVYFCASSHRDRGHGYTFGSGTRLTVV.

The chain uses TRBV19 and TRBJ2-1; 11 nucleotides agree with TRBD2. Germline V lookup: CDR1 LNHDA, CDR2 SQIVND (reference sequence). The CDR3 is 13 amino acids. V lost 9 bases to trimming and J lost 6 bases; unmatched junction nucleotides: 4. CDR3 loop: CASRLAGLNEQFF. Written as DNA, the CDR3 is TGTGCCAGCAGACTAGCGGGGCTCAATGAGCAGTTCTTC. Drawing the rest from reference TRBV19 and TRBJ2-1, the complete variable domain is DGGITQSPKYLFRKEGQNVTLSCEQNLNHDAMYWYRQDPGQGLRLIYYSQIVNDFQKGDIAEGYSVSREKKESFPLTVTSAQKNPTAFYLCASRLAGLNEQFFGPGTRLTVL.

The V gene is TRBV6-5, the J gene TRBJ1-2, with 12 bases that match TRBD1. Germline loops: CDR1 MNHEY, CDR2 SVGAGI. The V and J ends lost 6 bases and 7 bases, in that order; junction bases with no gene match: 3. The CDR3 extends over 13 amino acids. CDR3 amino acids: CASRGQGAGGYTF. Written as DNA, the CDR3 is TGTGCCAGCAGGGGACAGGGGGCTGGTGGCTACACCTTC.

J is TRBJ1-2 and V is TRBV5-4, with a possible D match to TRBD1 (6 bases). The CDR3 is made up of 18 amino acids. The germline V gene has CDR1 SGHNT and CDR2 YYREEE (reference sequence). V shed 4 bases and J shed 0 bases, with 22 bases lying between them. CDR3 nucleotide sequence: TGTGCCAGCAGCCCAGGACAGTTTCGGCGTTCAGCTAACTATGGCTACACCTTC. Its protein is CASSPGQFRRSANYGYTF.

J is TRBJ2-2 and V is TRBV5-4; possible D gene TRBD2, 5 bases. The CDR3 covers 16 residues. Trimming took 4 bases from V and 1 from J, leaving 14 bases between them. Germline assignment: CDR1 SGHNT and CDR2 YYREEE (reference sequence). In nucleotides, the CDR3 is TGTGCCAGCAGCCCATCTAGCACCCGGAACACCGGGGAGCTGTTTTTT. Translation: CASSPSSTRNTGELFF.

The J gene is TRBJ1-2, the V gene TRBV14, with no clear D. Germline V gene lookup returns CDR1 SGHDN and CDR2 FVKESK. The CDR3 spans 13 residues. Trimming removed 6 bases at V and 4 bases at J, with 12 bases between. DNA of the CDR3: TGTGCCAGCAGTCCCGGGGAAGGCTATGGCTACACCTTC. Translating gives CASSPGEGYGYTF.

This clone showed up just a few times. V usage is TRBV19 and J usage is TRBJ1-2, with D uncertain. The V end was cut by 3 bases, the J end by 8 bases, with 7 bases between. CDR3 length: 11 residues. Germline V gene lookup returns CDR1 LNHDA and CDR2 SQIVND (reference sequence). CDR3 sequence (DNA): TGTGCCAGTAGTATGATGAGGGGCTACACCTTC. Amino acid sequence: CASSMMRGYTF.

A word on this clone: Other DNA sequences in the same sample also yield this CDR3. V usage is TRBV4-1 and J usage is TRBJ2-2, with a possible D match to TRBD2 (5 bases). V was clipped by 1 base and J by 4 bases, with 7 bases between them. Per germline, CDR1 MGHRA and CDR2 YSYEKL. This CDR3 comprises 14 residues. CDR3 sequence reads: CASSQVGSTGELFF. CDR3 nucleotides: TGCGCCAGCAGCCAAGTAGGGAGCACCGGGGAGCTGTTTTTT.

This clone was counted once. V is TRBV5-8 and J is TRBJ2-1; TRBD2 might be the D (6 bases). The CDR3 is made up of 16 amino acids. Trimming took off 0 bases at V and 5 bases at J, with 15 bases between the two ends. Germline V lookup: CDR1 SGHTS, CDR2 YDEGEE. Here the CDR3 DNA reads TGTGCCAGCAGCTTGGTTTTGGCGGGGTTTAACAATGAGCAGTTCTTC. Protein product: CASSLVLAGFNNEQFF.

The genes are TRBV28 and TRBJ2-2; D might be TRBD2 (6 bases). Germline CDR1 and CDR2: MDHEN and SYDVKM. Deletions cut 4 bases from V and 6 bases from J, with 9 bases between. This CDR3 contains 13 residues. DNA of the CDR3: TGTGCCAGCAGTTCAACTAGCTCCGGGGAGCTGTTTTTT. Encoded protein: CASSSTSSGELFF.

The sample holds a few counts of this clone. The genes are TRBV9 and TRBJ2-7, with D possibly matching TRBD2 (7 bases). Trimming removed 7 bases at V and 6 bases at J, with 20 bases between. Germline V lookup: CDR1 SGDLS, CDR2 YYNGEE. The CDR3 is made up of 14 amino acids. As DNA, the CDR3 is TGTGCCAGCGCCCCCTTGGGGGGGGGCCTCGAGCAGTACTTC. Its protein is CASAPLGGGLEQYF.

This chain joins TRBV7-8 and TRBJ1-3; D call uncertain. CDR3 length: 16 residues. The V end was cut by 1 base, the J end by 2 bases, with 12 bases between. CDR1 is SGHVS and CDR2 is FQNEAQ in the germline V gene. CDR3 nucleotides: TGTGCCAGCAGCTTAGTCGCGGGGTGGGCTGGAAACACCATATATTTT. It codes for CASSLVAGWAGNTIYF.

The genes are TRBV19 and TRBJ1-5; D is ambiguous. Germline V gives CDR1 LNHDA, CDR2 SQIVND (reference sequence). This CDR3 is 12 amino acids long. The V end lost 5 bases, the J end lost 1 base, and 3 bases lay between the germline ends. The CDR3 loop reads CASSQSNQPQHF. CDR3 coding DNA: TGTGCCAGTAGTCAGAGCAATCAGCCCCAGCATTTT.

The chain has TRBV16 and TRBJ2-1; D ambiguous. The germline V gene has CDR1 KGHSY and CDR2 FQNENV. The CDR3 is 13 amino acids. V gave up 0 bases and J gave up 10 bases, with 10 bases separating them. The chain's CDR3 is CASSQSPVKEQFF. CDR3 nucleotides: TGTGCCAGCAGCCAATCGCCGGTAAAGGAGCAGTTCTTC.